This TCR beta chain was recovered during a study of graft-versus-host responses after intestinal transplantation. Here immunoSEQ multiplex PCR was the method, and the copy in TCRdb shows in-frame clones only, minus some. The sample carries some 110,000 clones, roughly nine tenths recorded once. V lost 2 bases and J lost 5, with 10 bases in between. The CDR3 extends over 14 amino acids. The V gene's germline CDR1 is LNHDA and CDR2 SQIVND (reference sequence). Of note for this clone: The antigen is unknown.

Sequences were derived from unstimulated CD4+ T cells sorted from spleen or lymph node cells, sampled before intestinal transplant. The sequence was obtained from a human donor who received an intestinal transplant. The V and J genes are TRBV19 and TRBJ1-5, with a tentative D call TRBD1 (5 bases). CDR3: CASSITGPHQPQHF. For the CDR3, the DNA is TGTGCCAGTAGTATAACGGGACCCCATCAGCCCCAGCATTTT. The full variable domain, with the rest looked up from reference TRBV19 and TRBJ1-5, is DGGITQSPKYLFRKEGQNVTLSCEQNLNHDAMYWYRQDPGQGLRLIYYSQIVNDFQKGDIAEGYSVSREKKESFPLTVTSAQKNPTAFYLCASSITGPHQPQHFGDGTRLSIL.